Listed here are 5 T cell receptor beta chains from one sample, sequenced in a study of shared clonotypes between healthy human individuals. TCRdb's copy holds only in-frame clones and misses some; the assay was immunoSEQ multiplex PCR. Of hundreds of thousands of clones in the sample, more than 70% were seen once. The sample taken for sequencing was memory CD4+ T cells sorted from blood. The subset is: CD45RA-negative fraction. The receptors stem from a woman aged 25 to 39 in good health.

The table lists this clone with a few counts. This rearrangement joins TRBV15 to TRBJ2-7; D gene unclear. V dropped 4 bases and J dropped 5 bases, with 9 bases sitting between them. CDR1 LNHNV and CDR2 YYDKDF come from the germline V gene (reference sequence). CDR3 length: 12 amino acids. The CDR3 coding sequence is TGTGCCACCAGCATAATGGGGAACGAGCAGTACTTC. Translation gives CATSIMGNEQYF.

CDR3 residues: CASSLAARNNEQFF. CDR3 DNA: TGCGCCAGCAGCTTGGCAGCGCGAAACAATGAGCAGTTCTTC. The chain is built from TRBV5-1 and TRBJ2-1; no definite D call. In germline, CDR1 is SGHRS, CDR2 YFSETQ. The CDR3 has 14 amino acids. Trimming took 0 bases from V and 5 from J, leaving 9 bases between them.

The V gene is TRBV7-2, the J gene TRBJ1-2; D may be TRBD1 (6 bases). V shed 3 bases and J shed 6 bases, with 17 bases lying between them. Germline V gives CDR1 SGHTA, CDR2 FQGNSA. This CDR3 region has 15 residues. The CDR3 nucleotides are TGTGCCAGCAGCTTCGAACCCGGGACAACAAATGGCTACACCTTC. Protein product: CASSFEPGTTNGYTF.

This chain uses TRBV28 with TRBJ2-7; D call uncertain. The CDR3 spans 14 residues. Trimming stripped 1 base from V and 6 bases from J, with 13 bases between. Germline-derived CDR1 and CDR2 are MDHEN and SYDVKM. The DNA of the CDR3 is TGTGCCAGCAGTTTATTTTTGGAGTTGGGCGAGCAGTACTTC. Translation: CASSLFLELGEQYF.

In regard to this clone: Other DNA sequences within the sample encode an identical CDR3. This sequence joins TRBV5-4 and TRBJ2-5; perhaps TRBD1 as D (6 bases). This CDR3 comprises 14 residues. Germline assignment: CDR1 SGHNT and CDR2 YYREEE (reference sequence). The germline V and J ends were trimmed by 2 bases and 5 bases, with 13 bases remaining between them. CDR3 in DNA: TGTGCCAGCAGCTTAGGACAGTTTCAGGAGACCCAGTACTTC. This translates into CASSLGQFQETQYF. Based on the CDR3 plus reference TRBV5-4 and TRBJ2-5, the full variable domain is ETGVTQSPTHLIKTRGQQVTLRCSSQSGHNTVSWYQQALGQGPQFIFQYYREEENGRGNFPPRFSGLQFPNYSSELNVNALELDDSALYLCASSLGQFQETQYFGPGTRLLVL.